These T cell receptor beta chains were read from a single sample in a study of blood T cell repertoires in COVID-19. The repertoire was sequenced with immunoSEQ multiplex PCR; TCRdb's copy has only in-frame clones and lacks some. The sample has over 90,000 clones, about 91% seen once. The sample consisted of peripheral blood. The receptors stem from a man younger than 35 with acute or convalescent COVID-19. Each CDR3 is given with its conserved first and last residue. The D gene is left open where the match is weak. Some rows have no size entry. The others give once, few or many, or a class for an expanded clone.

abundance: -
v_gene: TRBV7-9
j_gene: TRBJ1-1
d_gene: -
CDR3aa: CASSPRGDEAFF
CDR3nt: TGTGCCAGCAGCCCACGGGGGGATGAAGCTTTCTTT

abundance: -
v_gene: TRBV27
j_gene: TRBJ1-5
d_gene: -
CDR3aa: CASSLRAPVSLQGINQPQHF
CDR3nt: TGTGCCAGCAGTTTAAGGGCGCCCGTGAGCCTACAGGGCATAAATCAGCCCCAGCATTTT

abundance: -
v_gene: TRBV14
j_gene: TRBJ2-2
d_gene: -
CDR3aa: CASSQVITRTGELFF
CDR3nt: TGTGCCAGCAGCCAAGTTATCACCCGGACCGGGGAGCTGTTTTTT

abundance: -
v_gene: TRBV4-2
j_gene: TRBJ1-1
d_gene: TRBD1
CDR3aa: CASSLGLTGGDMNTEAFF
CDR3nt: TGTGCCAGCAGCTTGGGTCTGACAGGGGGCGACATGAACACTGAAGCTTTCTTT

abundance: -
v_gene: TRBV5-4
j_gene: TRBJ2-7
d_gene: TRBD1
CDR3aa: CASSGAGQGDHEQYF
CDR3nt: TGTGCCAGCAGCGGGGCGGGACAGGGTGATCACGAGCAGTACTTC

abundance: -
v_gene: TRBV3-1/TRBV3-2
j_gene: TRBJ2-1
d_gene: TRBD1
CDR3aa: CASSHLDRYNEQFF
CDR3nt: TGTGCCAGCAGCCATTTGGACAGGTACAATGAGCAGTTCTTC

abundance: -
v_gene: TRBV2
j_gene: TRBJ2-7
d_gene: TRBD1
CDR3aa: CASRSGGRYEQYF
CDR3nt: TGTGCCAGCAGGTCAGGGGGTAGGTACGAGCAGTACTTC

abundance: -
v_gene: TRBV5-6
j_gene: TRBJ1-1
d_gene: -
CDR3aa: CASSSVTWLWGEYTEAFF
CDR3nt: TGTGCCAGCAGCTCTGTGACATGGCTGTGGGGGGAATACACTGAAGCTTTCTTT

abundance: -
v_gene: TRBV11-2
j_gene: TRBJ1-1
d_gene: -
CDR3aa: CASSLTQGGTEAFF
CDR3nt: TGTGCCAGCAGCCTAACCCAGGGAGGGACTGAAGCTTTCTTT

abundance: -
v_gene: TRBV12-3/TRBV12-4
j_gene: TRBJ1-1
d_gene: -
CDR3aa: CASSWGGEREAFF
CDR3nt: TGTGCCAGCAGTTGGGGCGGGGAACGGGAAGCTTTCTTT

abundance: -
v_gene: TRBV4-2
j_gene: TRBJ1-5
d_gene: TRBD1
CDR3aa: CASSQEFGQGNQPQHF
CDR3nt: TGTGCCAGCAGCCAAGAATTCGGACAGGGGAATCAGCCCCAGCATTTT

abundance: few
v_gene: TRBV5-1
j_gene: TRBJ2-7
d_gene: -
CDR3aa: CASSSGQRIEQYF
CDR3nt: TGCGCCAGCAGCTCAGGACAGAGGATCGAGCAGTACTTC

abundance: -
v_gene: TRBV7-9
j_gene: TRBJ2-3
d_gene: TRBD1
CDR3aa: CASSSRTGGLSSLADTQYF
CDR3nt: TGTGCCAGCAGCTCCCGGACAGGGGGCTTGAGTTCCCTCGCAGATACGCAGTATTTT

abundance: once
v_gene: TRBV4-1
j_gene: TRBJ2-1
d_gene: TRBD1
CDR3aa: CASTLDRGYNEQFF
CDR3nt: TGCGCCAGCACTCTAGACAGGGGCTACAATGAGCAGTTCTTC

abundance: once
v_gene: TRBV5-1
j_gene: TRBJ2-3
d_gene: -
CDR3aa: CASSPRPGDTQYF
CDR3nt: TGCGCCAGCAGCCCCCGGCCCGGGGATACGCAGTATTTT

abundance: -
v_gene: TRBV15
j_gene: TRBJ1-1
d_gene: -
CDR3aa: CATENHAEDRGEAFF
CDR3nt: TGTGCCACCGAAAATCATGCGGAGGACCGGGGGGAAGCTTTCTTT

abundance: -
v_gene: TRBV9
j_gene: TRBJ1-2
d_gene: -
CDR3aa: CASRGQDYGYTF
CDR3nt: TGTGCCAGCAGGGGACAAGACTATGGCTACACCTTC

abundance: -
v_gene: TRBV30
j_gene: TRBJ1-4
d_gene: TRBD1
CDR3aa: CAWSPGQGGEKLFF
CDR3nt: TGTGCCTGGAGTCCGGGACAGGGTGGGGAAAAACTGTTTTTT

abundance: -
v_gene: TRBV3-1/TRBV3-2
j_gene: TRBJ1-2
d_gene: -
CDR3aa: CASSQTGSYYGYTF
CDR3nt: TGTGCCAGCAGCCAAACCGGGTCGTACTATGGCTACACCTTC

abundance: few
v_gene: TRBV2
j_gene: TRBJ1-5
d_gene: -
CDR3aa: CASTRGGQPQHF
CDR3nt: TGTGCCAGCACAAGAGGGGGTCAGCCCCAGCATTTT

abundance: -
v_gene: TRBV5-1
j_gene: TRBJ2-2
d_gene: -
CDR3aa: CASSLVAYTGELFF
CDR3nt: TGCGCCAGCAGCTTGGTCGCGTACACCGGGGAGCTGTTTTTT

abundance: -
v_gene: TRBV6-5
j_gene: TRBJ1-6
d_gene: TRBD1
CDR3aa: CASSFDREYSPLHF
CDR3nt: TGTGCCAGCAGTTTTGACAGGGAATATTCACCCCTCCACTTT

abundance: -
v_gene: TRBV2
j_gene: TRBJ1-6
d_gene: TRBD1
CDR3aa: CASSERRQGWNSPLHF
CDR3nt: TGTGCCAGCAGTGAACGTCGACAGGGTTGGAATTCACCCCTCCACTTT

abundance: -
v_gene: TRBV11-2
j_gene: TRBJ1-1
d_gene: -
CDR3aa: CASTTSRDFRNTEAFF
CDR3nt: TGTGCCAGCACCACCTCCCGGGACTTTAGGAACACTGAAGCTTTCTTT

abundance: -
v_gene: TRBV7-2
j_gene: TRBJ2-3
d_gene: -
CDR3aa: CASSARQAVIDTQYF
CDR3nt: TGTGCCAGCAGCGCCAGACAGGCTGTAATAGATACGCAGTATTTT

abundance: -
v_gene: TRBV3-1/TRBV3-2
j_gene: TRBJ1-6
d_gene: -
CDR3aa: CASSPTGNSPLHF
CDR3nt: TGTGCCAGCAGCCCTACAGGGAATTCACCCCTCCACTTT

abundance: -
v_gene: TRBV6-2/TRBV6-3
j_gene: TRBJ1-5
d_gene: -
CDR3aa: CASSYKDRSYSNQPQHF
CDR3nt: TGTGCCAGCAGTTACAAGGACAGATCTTATAGCAATCAGCCCCAGCATTTT

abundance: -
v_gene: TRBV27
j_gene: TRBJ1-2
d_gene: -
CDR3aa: CASSTVNYGYTF
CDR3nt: TGTGCCAGCTCTACAGTCAACTATGGCTACACCTTC

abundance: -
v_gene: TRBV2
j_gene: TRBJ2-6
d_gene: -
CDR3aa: CASSTGANVLTF
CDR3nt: TGTGCCAGCAGTACGGGAGCCAACGTCCTGACTTTC

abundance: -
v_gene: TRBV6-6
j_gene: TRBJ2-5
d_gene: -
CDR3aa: CASGDNQVLETQYF
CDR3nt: TGTGCCAGCGGGGACAACCAGGTGCTTGAGACCCAGTACTTC

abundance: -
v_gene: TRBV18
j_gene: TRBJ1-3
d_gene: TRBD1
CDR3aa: CASSPGQTPSGNTIYF
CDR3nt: TGTGCCAGCTCCCCGGGACAGACGCCCTCTGGAAACACCATATATTTT

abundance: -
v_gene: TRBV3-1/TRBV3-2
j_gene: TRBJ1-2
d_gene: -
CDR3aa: CASSQENRWATNYGYTF
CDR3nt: TGTGCCAGCAGCCAAGAAAATAGGTGGGCTACAAACTATGGCTACACCTTC

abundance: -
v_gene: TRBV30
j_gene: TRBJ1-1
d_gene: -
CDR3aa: CAWSRGAPKSEAFF
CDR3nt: TGTGCCTGGAGCCGTGGGGCACCAAAGTCTGAAGCTTTCTTT

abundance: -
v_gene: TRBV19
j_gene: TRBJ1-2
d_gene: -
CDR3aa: CASSSPTGTRYGYTF
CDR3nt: TGTGCCAGTAGTAGCCCGACAGGTACGCGCTATGGCTACACCTTC

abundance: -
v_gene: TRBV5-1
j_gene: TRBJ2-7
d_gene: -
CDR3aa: CASSLVGVSSYEQYF
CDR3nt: TGCGCCAGCAGCTTGGTCGGGGTCTCCTCCTACGAGCAGTACTTC

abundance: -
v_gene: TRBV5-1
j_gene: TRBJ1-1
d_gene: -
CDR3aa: CASSLLWGANTEAFF
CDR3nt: TGCGCCAGCAGCTTGCTCTGGGGCGCGAACACTGAAGCTTTCTTT

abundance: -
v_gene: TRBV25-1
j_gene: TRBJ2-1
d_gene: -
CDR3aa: CASSESTPGVGTNEQFF
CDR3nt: TGTGCCAGCAGTGAATCTACCCCAGGGGTAGGGACAAATGAGCAGTTCTTC

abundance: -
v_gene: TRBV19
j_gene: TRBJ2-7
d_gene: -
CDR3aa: CASSRPDRRDATYEQYF
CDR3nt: TGTGCCAGTAGTCGCCCAGACCGGAGGGACGCGACCTACGAGCAGTACTTC

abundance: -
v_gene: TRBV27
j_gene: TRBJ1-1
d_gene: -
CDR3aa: CASSLGGDQVEAFF
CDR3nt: TGTGCCAGCAGTTTAGGCGGTGACCAAGTTGAAGCTTTCTTT

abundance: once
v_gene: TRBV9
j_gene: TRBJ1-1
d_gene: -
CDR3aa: CASSAWAPSGTEAFF
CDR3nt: TGTGCCAGCAGCGCCTGGGCCCCCAGTGGTACTGAAGCTTTCTTT

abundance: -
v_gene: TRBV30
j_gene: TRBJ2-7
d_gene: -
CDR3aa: CAWSVGSGATGGQYF
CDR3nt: TGTGCCTGGAGTGTTGGGTCAGGGGCCACGGGGGGGCAGTACTTC

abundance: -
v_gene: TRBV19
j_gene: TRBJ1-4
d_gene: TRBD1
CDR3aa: CASSSGQGVEKLFF
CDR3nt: TGTGCCAGTAGTTCGGGACAGGGGGTAGAAAAACTGTTTTTT

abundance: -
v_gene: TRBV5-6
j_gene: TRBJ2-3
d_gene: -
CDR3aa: CASSLTTSGTDTQYF
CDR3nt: TGTGCCAGCAGCTTGACCACGTCCGGGACAGATACGCAGTATTTT

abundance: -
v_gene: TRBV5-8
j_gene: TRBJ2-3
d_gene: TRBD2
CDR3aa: CASSGTSGGFTDTQYF
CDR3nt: TGTGCCAGCAGCGGGACTAGCGGGGGGTTCACAGATACGCAGTATTTT

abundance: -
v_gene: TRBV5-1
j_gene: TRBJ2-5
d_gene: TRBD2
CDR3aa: CASSPGLAGGSGETQYF
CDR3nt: TGCGCCAGCAGCCCGGGACTAGCGGGAGGGTCCGGGGAGACCCAGTACTTC

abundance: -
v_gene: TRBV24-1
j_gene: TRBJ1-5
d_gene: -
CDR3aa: CATSDLEMDQPQHF
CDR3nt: TGTGCCACCAGTGACCTGGAGATGGATCAGCCCCAGCATTTT

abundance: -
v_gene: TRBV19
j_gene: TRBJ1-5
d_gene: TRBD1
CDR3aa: CASSIIGTGVVDQPQHF
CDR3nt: TGTGCCAGTAGTATAATCGGGACAGGGGTAGTGGATCAGCCCCAGCATTTT

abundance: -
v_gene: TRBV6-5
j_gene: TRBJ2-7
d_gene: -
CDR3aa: CASSYSRQVPSYEQYF
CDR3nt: TGTGCCAGCAGTTACTCGAGACAGGTACCCTCCTACGAGCAGTACTTC

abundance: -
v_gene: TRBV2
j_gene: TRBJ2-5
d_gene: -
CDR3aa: CASNAEASQETQYF
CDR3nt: TGTGCCAGCAACGCGGAGGCGAGCCAAGAGACCCAGTACTTC

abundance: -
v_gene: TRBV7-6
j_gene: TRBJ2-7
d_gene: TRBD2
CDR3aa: CASSPGAAGGGAYEQYF
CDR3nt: TGTGCCAGCAGCCCAGGCGCAGCGGGGGGAGGGGCCTACGAGCAGTACTTC

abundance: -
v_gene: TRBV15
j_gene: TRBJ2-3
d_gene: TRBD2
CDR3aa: CATSGLGGATDTQYF
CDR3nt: TGTGCCACCAGCGGTCTGGGAGGGGCCACGGATACGCAGTATTTT

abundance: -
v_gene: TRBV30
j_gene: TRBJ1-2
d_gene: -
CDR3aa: CAWSPNAGIDGYTF
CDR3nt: TGTGCCTGGAGTCCCAATGCAGGGATTGATGGCTACACCTTC

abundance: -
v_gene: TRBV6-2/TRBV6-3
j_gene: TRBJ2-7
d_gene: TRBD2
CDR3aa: CASSYSVNGRKDEQYF
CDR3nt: TGTGCCAGCAGTTACAGTGTAAACGGGAGGAAAGACGAGCAGTACTTC

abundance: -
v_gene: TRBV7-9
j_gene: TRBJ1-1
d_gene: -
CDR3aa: CASTIEVGNTEAFF
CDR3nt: TGTGCCAGCACCATAGAGGTAGGAAACACTGAAGCTTTCTTT

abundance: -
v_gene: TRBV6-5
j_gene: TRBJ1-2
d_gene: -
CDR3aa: CASSYIGRGDYGYTF
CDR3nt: TGTGCCAGCAGTTACATAGGCAGGGGAGACTATGGCTACACCTTC

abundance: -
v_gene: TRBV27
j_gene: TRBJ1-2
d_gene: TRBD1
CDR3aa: CASSPGQGLLYGYTF
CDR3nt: TGTGCCAGCAGTCCAGGACAGGGTCTACTCTATGGCTACACCTTC

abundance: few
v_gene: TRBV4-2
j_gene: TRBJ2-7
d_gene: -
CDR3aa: CASSQDIFNNGGSYEQYF
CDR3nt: TGTGCCAGCAGCCAAGACATCTTCAATAACGGGGGTAGCTACGAGCAGTACTTC

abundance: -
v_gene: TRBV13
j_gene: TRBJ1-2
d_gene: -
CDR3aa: CASSLSASSGYGYTF
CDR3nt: TGTGCCAGCAGCTTGTCGGCCAGCTCGGGCTATGGCTACACCTTC

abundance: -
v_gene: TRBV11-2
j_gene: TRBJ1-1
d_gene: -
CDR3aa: CASSSSAGLKLNTEAFF
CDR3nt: TGTGCCAGCAGCTCCTCGGCAGGACTAAAGTTGAACACTGAAGCTTTCTTT

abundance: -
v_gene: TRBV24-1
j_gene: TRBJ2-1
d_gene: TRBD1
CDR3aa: CATSDPGQGEQFF
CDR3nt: TGTGCCACCAGTGACCCTGGACAGGGAGAGCAGTTCTTC